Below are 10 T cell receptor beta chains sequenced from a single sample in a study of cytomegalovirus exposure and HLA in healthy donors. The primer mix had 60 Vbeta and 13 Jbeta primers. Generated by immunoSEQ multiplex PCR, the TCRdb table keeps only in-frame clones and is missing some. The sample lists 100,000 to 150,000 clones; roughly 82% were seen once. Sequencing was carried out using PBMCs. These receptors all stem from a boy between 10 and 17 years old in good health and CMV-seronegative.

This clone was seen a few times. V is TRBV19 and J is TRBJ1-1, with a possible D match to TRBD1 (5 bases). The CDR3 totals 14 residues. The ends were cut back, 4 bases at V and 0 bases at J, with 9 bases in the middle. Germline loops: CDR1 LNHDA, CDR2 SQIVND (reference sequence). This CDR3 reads CASSTSQVNTEAFF. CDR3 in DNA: TGTGCCAGTAGTACCTCACAGGTGAACACTGAAGCTTTCTTT.

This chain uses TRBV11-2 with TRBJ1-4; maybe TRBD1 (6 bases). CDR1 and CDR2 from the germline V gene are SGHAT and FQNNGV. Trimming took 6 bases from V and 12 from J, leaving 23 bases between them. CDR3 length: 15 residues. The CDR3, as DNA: TGTGCCAGCAGTTCCCCCCAGTCGGGGGGGCAAGAACTGTTTTTT. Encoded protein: CASSSPQSGGQELFF.

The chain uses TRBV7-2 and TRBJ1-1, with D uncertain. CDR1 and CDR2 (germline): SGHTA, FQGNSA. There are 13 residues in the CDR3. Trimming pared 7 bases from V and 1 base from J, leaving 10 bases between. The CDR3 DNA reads TGTGCCAGCATTAGCGGGGAGAACACTGAAGCTTTCTTT. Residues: CASISGENTEAFF.

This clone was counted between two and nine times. The CDR3 DNA reads TGCAGTGCTAGAGATGGGAGTAAGCAGTACTTC. It specifies CSARDGSKQYF. V is TRBV20-1 and J is TRBJ2-7, with a possible D match to TRBD2 (5 bases). V was clipped by 0 bases and J by 8 bases, with 8 bases between them. The CDR3 runs to 11 residues. CDR1 and CDR2 from the germline V gene are DFQATT and SNEGSKA (reference sequence).

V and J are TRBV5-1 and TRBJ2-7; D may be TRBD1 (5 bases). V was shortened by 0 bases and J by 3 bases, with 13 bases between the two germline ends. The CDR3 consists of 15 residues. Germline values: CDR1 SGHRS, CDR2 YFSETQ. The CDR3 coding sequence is TGCGCCAGCAGCTTGGGCGCAGGGCCCCTCTACGAGCAGTACTTC. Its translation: CASSLGAGPLYEQYF.

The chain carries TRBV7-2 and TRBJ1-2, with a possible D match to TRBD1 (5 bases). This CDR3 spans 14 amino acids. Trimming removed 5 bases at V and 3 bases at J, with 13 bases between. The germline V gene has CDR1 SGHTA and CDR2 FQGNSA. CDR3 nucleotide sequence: TGTGCCAGCAGCCCCCGGGTAGGGGACTATGGCTACACCTTC. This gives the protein CASSPRVGDYGYTF.

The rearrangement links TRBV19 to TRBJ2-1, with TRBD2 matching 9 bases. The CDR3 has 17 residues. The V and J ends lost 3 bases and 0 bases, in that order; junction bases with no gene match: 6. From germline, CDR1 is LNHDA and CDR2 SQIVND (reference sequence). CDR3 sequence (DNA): TGTGCCAGTAGTATGGTGCCAGCGGGAGGCTCCTACAATGAGCAGTTCTTC. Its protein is CASSMVPAGGSYNEQFF.

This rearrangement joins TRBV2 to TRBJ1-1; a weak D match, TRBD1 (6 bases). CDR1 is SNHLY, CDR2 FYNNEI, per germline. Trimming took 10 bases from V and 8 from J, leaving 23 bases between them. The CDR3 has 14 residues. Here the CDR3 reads CATNHRGGDQEAFF. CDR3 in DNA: TGTGCCACCAACCATAGAGGGGGGGATCAAGAAGCTTTCTTT. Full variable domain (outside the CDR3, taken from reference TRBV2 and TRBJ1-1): EPEVTQTPSHQVTQMGQEVILRCVPISNHLYFYWYRQILGQKVEFLVSFYNNEISEKSEIFDDQFSVERPDGSNFTLKIRSTKLEDSAMYFCATNHRGGDQEAFFGQGTRLTVV.

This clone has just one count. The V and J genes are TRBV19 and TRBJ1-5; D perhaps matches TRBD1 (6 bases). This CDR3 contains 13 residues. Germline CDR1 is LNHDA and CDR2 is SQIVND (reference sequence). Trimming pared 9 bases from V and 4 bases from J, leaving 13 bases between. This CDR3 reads CASNNRENQPQHF. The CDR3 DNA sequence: TGTGCCAGCAATAACAGGGAGAATCAGCCCCAGCATTTT.

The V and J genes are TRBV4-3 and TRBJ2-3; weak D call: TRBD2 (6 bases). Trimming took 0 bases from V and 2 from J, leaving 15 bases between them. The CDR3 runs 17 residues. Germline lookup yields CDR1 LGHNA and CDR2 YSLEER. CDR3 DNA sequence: TGCGCCAGCAGCCAAGATAGGATAACTAGCATCACAGATACGCAGTATTTT. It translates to CASSQDRITSITDTQYF.